What follows are 3 T cell receptor beta chains derived from one specimen sequenced in a study of cytomegalovirus exposure and HLA in healthy donors. Amplification used 60 Vbeta primers and 13 Jbeta primers. Data came from immunoSEQ multiplex PCR; TCRdb stores just in-frame clones and leaves some out. The repertoire consists of around 120,000 clones, with 82% occurring once and the leading ten covering approximately 2.6%. Input material: PBMCs. These receptor sequences come from a boy aged 2 to 9 in good health and CMV-seronegative.

V gene TRBV15 combines with J gene TRBJ1-5; D gene uncertain. V was pared by 1 base and J by 3 bases, with 10 bases between. The CDR3 consists of 15 residues. CDR1 and CDR2 (germline): LNHNV, YYDKDF (reference sequence). CDR3 protein: CATSRAPGSNQPQHF. The CDR3 DNA is TGTGCCACCAGCAGAGCCCCAGGATCCAATCAGCCCCAGCATTTT.

The chain uses TRBV14 and TRBJ1-3; possibly TRBD1 for D (6 bases). Germline lookup yields CDR1 SGHDN and CDR2 FVKESK. This CDR3 is built from 15 residues. V gave up 5 bases and J gave up 2 bases, with 13 bases separating them. The CDR3 DNA reads TGTGCCAGCAGCTCGTCCGGGGGGCCTGGAAACACCATATATTTT. Translated: CASSSSGGPGNTIYF.

The genes are TRBV27 and TRBJ1-6; TRBD1 matches 9 bases. The CDR3 contains 16 residues. V shed 5 bases, J shed 11 bases, and the junction held 13 bases outside the gene matches. Germline V CDR1 and CDR2: MNHEY, SMNVEV (reference sequence). The CDR3 here is CASSPPPGTGTTPLHF. For the CDR3, the DNA is TGTGCCAGCAGTCCGCCTCCCGGGACAGGGACGACACCCCTCCACTTT.